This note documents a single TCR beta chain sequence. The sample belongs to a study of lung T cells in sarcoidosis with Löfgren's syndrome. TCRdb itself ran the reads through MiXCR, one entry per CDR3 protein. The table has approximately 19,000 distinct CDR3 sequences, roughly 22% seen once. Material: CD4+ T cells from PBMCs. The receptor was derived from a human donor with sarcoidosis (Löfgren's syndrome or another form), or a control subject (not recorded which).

CDR3 protein: CSARALDSYSNNEQFF. The CDR3 DNA follows: TGCAGTGCTAGGGCACTTGACAGCTATAGTAACAATGAGCAGTTCTTC. The chain uses TRBV20-1 and TRBJ2-1; the D gene is possibly TRBD1 (5 bases). The CDR3 extends over 16 amino acids. The germline CDR1 and CDR2 sequences are DFQATT and SNEGSKA (reference sequence). V was clipped by 3 bases and J by 5 bases, with 20 bases between them.